This entry features one TCR beta chain sequence. The data were obtained in a study of blood T cell repertoires in COVID-19. Study overall: Sites across the United States, Italy and Spain contributed samples from acute and convalescent COVID-19. The analysed material was cDNA or gDNA that came from T cells, B-cell-depleted T cells, or PBMCs.

CDR3 length: 18 amino acids. From germline, CDR1 is SGDLS and CDR2 YYNGEE. Trimming took 1 base from V and 4 from J; bases not matched to a gene: 16. Some clones are missing from TCRdb's copy, which holds only in-frame ones; the method was immunoSEQ multiplex PCR. Of about 120,000 clones in the sample, more than 75% were seen once. This receptor was identified in a man between 60 and 75 years old with acute or convalescent COVID-19. The specimen was peripheral blood. This chain joins TRBV9 and TRBJ1-1; TRBD1 matches 7 bases. CDR3 bases: TGTGCCAGCAGCGTACCCGGCCAACAGGGGTTAAGAGGCACTGAAGCTTTCTTT. The encoded protein is CASSVPGQQGLRGTEAFF.